One and the same sample provided the 4 T cell receptor beta chains below, sequenced in a study of human T cells and chemical hapten exposure. TCRdb called the RACE reads again in MiXCR, with one record for every CDR3 protein. This table holds 89,000 or so distinct CDR3 sequences, over 6.5% found once. Sample time point: pre-sensitization, week 0. The treatment denotes: therapeutic diphenylcyclopropenone sensitization with weekly scalp DPC. The sequencing here drew on whole blood, taken in connection with sensitization to the hapten diphenylcyclopropenone (DPC). The source of these receptors is a middle-aged man with alopecia areata. Some clones in this sample may be carry-over from other donors' samples.

This rearrangement joins TRBV18 to TRBJ1-1; D is unresolved. The CDR3 has 14 residues. Germline V lookup: CDR1 KGHSH, CDR2 LQKENI. V dropped 2 bases and J dropped 4 bases, with 11 bases sitting between them. The CDR3 loop reads CASSPAAGSTEAFF. The CDR3 region has the DNA TGTGCCAGCTCACCAGCGGCAGGCTCCACTGAAGCTTTCTTT.

The rearrangement uses TRBV7-8 and TRBJ1-5; perhaps TRBD1 as D (6 bases). Trimming cost V 5 bases and J 6 bases, with 20 bases left between them. The CDR3 totals 16 residues. CDR1 and CDR2 (germline): SGHVS, FQNEAQ. This CDR3 is CASSAQPPGAGQPQHF. In DNA, the CDR3 is TGTGCCAGCAGCGCCCAACCCCCAGGGGCGGGTCAGCCCCAGCATTTT. The whole variable domain, remainder taken from reference TRBV7-8 and TRBJ1-5, is GAGVSQSPRYKVAKRGQDVALRCDPISGHVSLFWYQQALGQGPEFLTYFQNEAQLDKSGLPSDRFFAERPEGSVSTLKIQRTQQEDSAVYLCASSAQPPGAGQPQHFGDGTRLSIL.

This clonotype rates as medium-sized. J is TRBJ2-7 and V is TRBV20-1, with D possibly being TRBD1 (7 bases). The germline V gene has CDR1 DFQATT and CDR2 SNEGSKA (reference sequence). This CDR3 has 12 amino acids. CDR3 amino acids: CSYSARGDEQYF. For the CDR3, the DNA is TGCAGCTACTCGGCCAGGGGGGACGAGCAGTACTTC.

This clonotype appeared many times. The genes are TRBV7-2 and TRBJ1-6; TRBD1 agrees at 11 bases. Germline loops: CDR1 SGHTA, CDR2 FQGNSA. The CDR3 consists of 19 residues. V gave up 7 bases and J gave up 0 bases; unmatched junction bases: 11. The CDR3 DNA is TGTGCCAGCAACCCAACAGGGGGACAGGGGGGCTCCTATAATTCACCCCTCCACTTT. Protein sequence: CASNPTGGQGGSYNSPLHF.